This entry features one T cell receptor (beta chain) sequence. Its cognate antigen is unknown. This CDR3 is also generated by other DNA sequences in the sample. V was cut by 7 bases and J by 7 bases, with 17 bases left in between. This CDR3 has 14 residues. Per germline, CDR1 SGHTA and CDR2 FQGNSA. No patient escaped relapse after autologous stem cell transplantation, and brentuximab vedotin exposure varied. The data were taken from a study of PD-1 blockade in classical Hodgkin lymphoma. The protocol was immunoSEQ multiplex PCR, while the TCRdb copy is restricted to in-frame clones and leaves out a portion. The sample yields 40,000 to 50,000 clones, 65% to 80% seen once. Overall study findings and caveats: It was among complete responders that baseline diversity resembled that of newly diagnosed patients. When set against healthy donors, newly diagnosed patients were reported to show lower baseline TCR diversity. The repertoire differences lack a defined cause, possibly disease activity or prior therapy.

The V call is TRBV7-2, the J call TRBJ1-5; tentative D call: TRBD1 (6 bases). The clonotype comes from a human donor with classical Hodgkin lymphoma. Source: peripheral blood mononuclear cells (PBMCs), taken at baseline. CDR3 DNA sequence: TGTGCCAGCACCCCCAGGGGCGGGAACCAGCCCCAGCATTTT. Protein: CASTPRGGNQPQHF.